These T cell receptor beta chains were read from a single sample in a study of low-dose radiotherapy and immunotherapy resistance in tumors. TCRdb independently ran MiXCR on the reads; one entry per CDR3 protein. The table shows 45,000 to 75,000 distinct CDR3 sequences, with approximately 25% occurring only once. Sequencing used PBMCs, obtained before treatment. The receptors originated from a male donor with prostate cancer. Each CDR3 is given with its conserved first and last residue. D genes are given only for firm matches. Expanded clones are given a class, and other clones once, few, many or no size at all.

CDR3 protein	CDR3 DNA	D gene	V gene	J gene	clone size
CAWRTGGRDTGELFF	TGTGCCTGGAGAACTGGGGGGAGGGACACCGGGGAGCTGTTTTTT	TRBD2	TRBV30	TRBJ2-2	NA
CASSQRGAGNQPQHF	TGTGCCAGCAGCCAACGGGGGGCCGGGAATCAGCCCCAGCATTTT	NA	TRBV12-3/TRBV12-4	TRBJ1-5	many
CSVEIRAAPYEQYF	TGCAGCGTTGAGATTAGAGCAGCCCCGTACGAGCAGTACTTC	NA	TRBV29-1	TRBJ2-7	many
CASSDITSGRYEQYF	TGTGCCAGCAGTGATATCACTAGCGGGAGGTACGAGCAGTACTTC	TRBD2	TRBV25-1	TRBJ2-7	many
CASSRQGQGLGGNEKLFF	TGCGCCAGCAGCCGACAAGGACAGGGTCTCGGAGGTAATGAAAAACTGTTTTTT	TRBD1	TRBV5-1	TRBJ1-4	many
CASSVSVEKLFF	TGTGCCAGCAGCGTCTCAGTTGAAAAACTGTTTTTT	NA	TRBV11-2	TRBJ1-4	NA
CSAGGQGDSPLHF	TGCAGTGCTGGGGGACAGGGGGACTCACCCCTCCACTTT	TRBD1	TRBV20-1	TRBJ1-6	many
CASSPQGYEQYF	TGTGCCAGCAGCCCACAGGGCTACGAGCAGTACTTC	NA	TRBV6-2/TRBV6-3	TRBJ2-7	many
CASSSAGTDFYGYTF	TGTGCCAGCAGTTCTGCCGGGACGGACTTCTATGGCTACACCTTC	NA	TRBV28	TRBJ1-2	many
CSARRLEQFF	TGCAGTGCTAGACGGCTTGAGCAGTTCTTC	NA	TRBV20-1	TRBJ2-1	NA
CASSLNAAQETQYF	TGTGCCAGCAGTTTAAACGCAGCACAAGAGACCCAGTACTTC	NA	TRBV28	TRBJ2-5	many
CASSSPGGLGETQYF	TGCGCCAGCAGCTCCCCCGGAGGACTTGGGGAGACCCAGTACTTC	NA	TRBV5-1	TRBJ2-5	many
CASSLQGVTPKFF	TGTGCCAGCAGTTTACAGGGGGTGACCCCTAAGTTCTTC	TRBD1	TRBV28	TRBJ2-1	NA
CSARASNQPQHF	TGCAGTGCTAGAGCTAGTAATCAGCCCCAGCATTTT	NA	TRBV20-1	TRBJ1-5	many
CSVSFGTSKGLAYEQYF	TGCAGCGTGTCGTTTGGGACTAGCAAGGGACTAGCCTACGAGCAGTACTTC	TRBD2	TRBV29-1	TRBJ2-7	NA
CASSEGQGRTGELFF	TGTGCCAGCAGTGAAGGTCAGGGGAGGACCGGGGAGCTGTTTTTT	NA	TRBV25-1	TRBJ2-2	many
CASSLRLAGEQFF	TGTGCCAGCAGTTTACGCCTTGCCGGTGAGCAGTTCTTC	NA	TRBV27	TRBJ2-1	few
CAISEPTGEKLFF	TGTGCCATCAGTGAGCCGACTGGGGAAAAACTGTTTTTT	NA	TRBV6-1	TRBJ1-4	NA
CASILPTGETDTQYF	TGTGCCAGCATCCTCCCCACAGGGGAGACAGATACGCAGTATTTT	TRBD1	TRBV6-5	TRBJ2-3	many
CASSSRVMETQYF	TGTGCCAGCAGCTCCAGGGTGATGGAGACCCAGTACTTC	NA	TRBV25-1	TRBJ2-5	many
CASSLDQGARGYTF	TGCGCCAGCAGCTTGGACCAGGGGGCGCGGGGCTACACCTTC	TRBD1	TRBV5-1	TRBJ1-2	many
CAIRDSSTDTQYF	TGTGCCATTAGGGACAGTAGCACAGATACGCAGTATTTT	TRBD1	TRBV28	TRBJ2-3	few
CASSPGLAADTQYF	TGTGCCAGCAGCCCGGGACTAGCGGCAGATACGCAGTATTTT	TRBD2	TRBV7-3	TRBJ2-3	many
CASSLRLAGGMFF	TGTGCCAGCAGCTTAAGGCTAGCCGGAGGGATGTTCTTC	NA	TRBV13	TRBJ2-1	many
CASSLGGHPTYEQYF	TGCGCCAGCAGCTTGGGGGGTCACCCGACCTACGAGCAGTACTTC	NA	TRBV5-1	TRBJ2-7	many
CASRGTTNEKLFF	TGTGCCAGCAGAGGAACAACTAATGAAAAACTGTTTTTT	NA	TRBV2	TRBJ1-4	many
CASSDPRLGLYEQYF	TGTGCCAGCAGTGATCCCCGACTGGGACTCTACGAGCAGTACTTC	NA	TRBV25-1	TRBJ2-7	NA
CASTSSRVEQFF	TGTGCCAGCACCTCCTCAAGAGTTGAGCAGTTCTTC	NA	TRBV12-3/TRBV12-4	TRBJ2-1	many
CASSLTSVTDTQYF	TGTGCCAGCAGTTTAACGTCAGTCACAGATACGCAGTATTTT	NA	TRBV12-3/TRBV12-4	TRBJ2-3	many
CASSYSYRLNEQFF	TGTGCCAGCAGTTACTCGTATAGGCTTAATGAGCAGTTCTTC	NA	TRBV6-2/TRBV6-3	TRBJ2-1	once
CASSFRSGVAYNEQFF	TGTGCCAGCAGCTTCCGAAGCGGGGTCGCCTACAATGAGCAGTTCTTC	TRBD2	TRBV7-8	TRBJ2-1	many
CASSLGLGGQPQHF	TGTGCCAGCAGCCTGGGCCTCGGGGGACAGCCCCAGCATTTT	NA	TRBV12-3/TRBV12-4	TRBJ1-5	many
CASTGQGNTEAFF	TGTGCCAGCACGGGGCAGGGGAACACTGAAGCTTTCTTT	NA	TRBV6-6	TRBJ1-1	many